These T cell receptor beta chains were read from a single sample in a study of blood T cell repertoires in COVID-19. Repertoires were generated with immunoSEQ multiplex PCR, while TCRdb's copy carries only in-frame clones and drops some. The profile shows just under 90,000 clones, 72% of them singletons. Sequencing was carried out using peripheral blood. The receptors shown here come from a woman older than 75 with acute or convalescent COVID-19. CDR3s include the opening cysteine and the closing phenylalanine or tryptophan. The order of the fields is clone size, V gene, J gene, D gene, CDR3 protein, CDR3 DNA. D genes are given only for firm matches. Part of the rows lack a size; the others show once, few, many or a class for expanded clones.

many	TRBV7-8	TRBJ1-1	TRBD1	CASSLEQGIRAFF	TGTGCCAGCAGCTTAGAACAGGGGATCCGGGCTTTCTTT
-	TRBV5-8	TRBJ1-2	-	CASSLAIHRSGYTF	TGTGCCAGCAGCTTGGCCATCCACAGGTCTGGCTACACCTTC
-	TRBV28	TRBJ1-2	TRBD1	CASSSGAGQGFFNYGYTF	TGTGCCAGCAGTTCCGGGGCGGGACAGGGATTTTTTAACTATGGCTACACCTTC
-	TRBV10-3	TRBJ2-7	-	CAISDAPQGIYEQYF	TGTGCCATCAGTGATGCCCCTCAGGGTATCTACGAGCAGTACTTC
-	TRBV29-1	TRBJ1-1	-	CSSIAGGDFRYTEAFF	TGCAGCTCAATCGCTGGAGGGGATTTTAGGTACACTGAAGCTTTCTTT
-	TRBV5-1	TRBJ1-1	TRBD1	CASSRQGGTEAFF	TGCGCCAGCAGCCGACAGGGGGGCACTGAAGCTTTCTTT
-	TRBV2	TRBJ1-2	TRBD1	CASTTTGGGGYTF	TGTGCCAGCACCACCACAGGGGGCGGTGGCTACACCTTC
-	TRBV7-2	TRBJ1-2	-	CASSLHAESNYGYTF	TGTGCCAGCAGCTTACATGCGGAATCTAACTATGGCTACACCTTC
-	TRBV4-2	TRBJ1-5	TRBD1	CASSQNRGRSNQPQHF	TGTGCCAGCAGCCAGAACAGGGGAAGGAGCAATCAGCCCCAGCATTTT
-	TRBV5-4	TRBJ2-2	-	CASSRLVGSDTGELFF	TGTGCCAGCAGCCGATTGGTAGGGAGTGACACCGGGGAGCTGTTTTTT
-	TRBV5-1	TRBJ2-5	TRBD2	CASSLALLAGGYQETQYF	TGCGCCAGCAGCTTGGCGTTGCTAGCGGGGGGGTACCAAGAGACCCAGTACTTC
-	TRBV4-2	TRBJ2-2	TRBD1	CASSQVAGGRTGELFF	TGTGCCAGCAGCCAAGTCGCAGGGGGCCGAACCGGGGAGCTGTTTTTT
-	TRBV12-3/TRBV12-4	TRBJ2-2	TRBD1	CASGQGRTGELFF	TGTGCCAGCGGACAGGGGAGGACCGGGGAGCTGTTTTTT
-	TRBV9	TRBJ2-1	TRBD2	CASSVGGGNEQFF	TGTGCCAGCAGCGTGGGCGGGGGGAATGAGCAGTTCTTC
-	TRBV2	TRBJ1-5	-	CASSEALGAGQPQHF	TGTGCCAGCAGTGAAGCGCTGGGGGCTGGTCAGCCCCAGCATTTT
-	TRBV28	TRBJ2-5	TRBD2	CASTPRGVGQETQYF	TGTGCCAGCACCCCGCGGGGGGTCGGCCAAGAGACCCAGTACTTC
-	TRBV30	TRBJ1-1	-	CAWTRDGNTEAFF	TGTGCCTGGACGCGTGATGGGAACACTGAAGCTTTCTTT
-	TRBV7-2	TRBJ2-5	TRBD2	CASSPRGSGGPSQETQYF	TGTGCCAGCAGCCCTAGGGGGAGCGGGGGGCCGAGCCAAGAGACCCAGTACTTC
-	TRBV4-2	TRBJ2-3	TRBD1	CASSQPPGQVVDTQYF	TGTGCCAGCAGCCAACCGCCGGGACAGGTTGTAGATACGCAGTATTTT
-	TRBV28	TRBJ1-4	TRBD1	CASSGAGTGGEKLFF	TGTGCCAGCAGTGGAGCCGGGACAGGGGGTGAAAAACTGTTTTTT
-	TRBV7-9	TRBJ1-1	-	CASSLGHSNTEAFF	TGTGCCAGCAGCTTGGGACACTCGAACACTGAAGCTTTCTTT
once	TRBV3-1/TRBV3-2	TRBJ2-2	TRBD2	CASGKTSGGLIGGELFF	TGTGCCAGCGGAAAGACTAGCGGGGGTCTGATAGGCGGGGAGCTGTTTTTT
few	TRBV19	TRBJ2-2	TRBD2	CASSILAGGYTGELFF	TGTGCCAGTAGTATCCTAGCGGGGGGTTACACCGGGGAGCTGTTTTTT
-	TRBV5-1	TRBJ2-3	-	CASSLQGPTDTQYF	TGCGCCAGCAGCTTGCAGGGGCCCACAGATACGCAGTATTTT
-	TRBV5-6	TRBJ2-7	-	CASSLRRYLAYEQYF	TGTGCCAGCAGCTTGAGGAGATATCTGGCGTACGAGCAGTACTTC
-	TRBV19	TRBJ2-1	TRBD2	CASRRLAGDEQFF	TGTGCCAGTAGGAGACTAGCGGGCGATGAGCAGTTCTTC
-	TRBV7-3	TRBJ1-2	-	CASTNYRELRLEGYTF	TGTGCCAGCACCAACTACAGGGAGCTAAGGCTGGAAGGCTACACCTTC
many	TRBV19	TRBJ1-3	-	CASSIGRSSGNTIYF	TGTGCCAGTAGTATAGGACGGAGCTCTGGAAACACCATATATTTT
-	TRBV30	TRBJ2-5	TRBD1	CAWEGFGTGRFQETQYF	TGTGCCTGGGAGGGCTTTGGGACAGGAAGATTCCAAGAGACCCAGTACTTC
-	TRBV5-1	TRBJ1-1	TRBD1	CASSLLGGRNTEAFF	TGCGCCAGCAGCTTGTTAGGGGGCAGAAACACTGAAGCTTTCTTT
-	TRBV6-5	TRBJ2-7	TRBD1	CASSSTYRGPYEQYF	TGTGCCAGCAGTTCAACCTACAGGGGGCCCTACGAGCAGTACTTC
-	TRBV5-4	TRBJ2-7	TRBD1	CASSRDRGSYEQYF	TGTGCCAGCAGCAGGGACAGGGGCTCCTACGAGCAGTACTTC
few	TRBV5-4	TRBJ1-4	TRBD1	CASSLDRGGEKLFF	TGTGCCAGCAGCTTGGACAGGGGTGGGGAAAAACTGTTTTTT
-	TRBV3-1/TRBV3-2	TRBJ2-1	TRBD2	CASSHERGGSDEQFF	TGTGCCAGCAGCCACGAGCGGGGGGGCTCCGATGAGCAGTTCTTC
-	TRBV5-1	TRBJ2-3	-	CASSEGGPDTQYF	TGCGCCAGCAGCGAGGGAGGCCCAGATACGCAGTATTTT
once	TRBV19	TRBJ1-1	-	CASSSTKNTEAFF	TGTGCCAGTAGCTCCACAAAGAACACTGAAGCTTTCTTT
-	TRBV6-2/TRBV6-3	TRBJ2-7	TRBD1	CASSYDGTGRYEQYF	TGTGCCAGCAGTTACGACGGGACAGGGAGGTACGAGCAGTACTTC
-	TRBV6-2/TRBV6-3	TRBJ2-7	-	CASSYSTPPQQYF	TGTGCCAGCAGTTACTCTACACCCCCTCAGCAGTACTTC
-	TRBV3-1/TRBV3-2	TRBJ1-1	TRBD1	CASSQDITGQAAFF	TGTGCCAGCAGCCAAGATATCACGGGACAGGCAGCTTTCTTT
-	TRBV28	TRBJ1-2	-	CASTVGPDGYGYTF	TGTGCCAGCACCGTGGGCCCAGACGGCTATGGCTACACCTTC
-	TRBV5-1	TRBJ2-1	-	CASSFEGLGKQFF	TGCGCCAGCAGCTTTGAGGGACTGGGGAAGCAGTTCTTC
-	TRBV29-1	TRBJ2-1	-	CSVAQRAGNEQFF	TGCAGCGTTGCCCAACGAGCAGGGAATGAGCAGTTCTTC
-	TRBV7-3	TRBJ2-2	-	CASSTGGELFF	TGTGCCAGCAGCACCGGCGGGGAGCTGTTTTTT
-	TRBV15	TRBJ1-4	-	CATSRDYRERTNEKLFF	TGTGCCACCAGCAGAGACTACAGGGAAAGGACTAATGAAAAACTGTTTTTT
-	TRBV5-5	TRBJ1-1	-	CASETGVNTEAFF	TGTGCCAGCGAAACAGGCGTGAACACTGAAGCTTTCTTT
-	TRBV12-3/TRBV12-4	TRBJ1-1	-	CASRRGMNTEAFF	TGTGCCAGCAGGCGAGGGATGAACACTGAAGCTTTCTTT
-	TRBV28	TRBJ2-5	-	CASTSPGRSDQETQYF	TGTGCCAGCACCTCTCCGGGGAGGTCGGACCAAGAGACCCAGTACTTC
-	TRBV28	TRBJ1-2	-	CAFGREGGYTF	TGTGCCTTCGGTAGGGAGGGCGGCTACACCTTC
-	TRBV3-1/TRBV3-2	TRBJ1-5	-	CASSPRQVETPQHF	TGTGCCAGCAGCCCCCGACAGGTAGAAACGCCCCAGCATTTT
-	TRBV6-5	TRBJ1-2	TRBD1	CASIPLSRGRHGYTF	TGTGCCAGCATTCCCCTCTCCAGGGGGCGGCATGGCTACACCTTC